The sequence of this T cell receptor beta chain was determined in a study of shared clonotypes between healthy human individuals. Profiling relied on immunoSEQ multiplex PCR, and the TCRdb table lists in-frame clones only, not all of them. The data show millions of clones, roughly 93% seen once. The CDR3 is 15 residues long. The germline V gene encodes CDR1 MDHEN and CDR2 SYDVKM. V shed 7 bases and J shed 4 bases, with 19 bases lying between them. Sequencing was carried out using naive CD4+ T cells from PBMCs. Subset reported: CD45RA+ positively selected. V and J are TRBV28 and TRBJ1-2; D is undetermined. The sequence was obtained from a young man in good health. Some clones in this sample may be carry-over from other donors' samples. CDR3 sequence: CASNRRAAGTYGYTF. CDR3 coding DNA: TGTGCCAGCAATCGGCGGGCGGCAGGTACCTATGGCTACACCTTC.